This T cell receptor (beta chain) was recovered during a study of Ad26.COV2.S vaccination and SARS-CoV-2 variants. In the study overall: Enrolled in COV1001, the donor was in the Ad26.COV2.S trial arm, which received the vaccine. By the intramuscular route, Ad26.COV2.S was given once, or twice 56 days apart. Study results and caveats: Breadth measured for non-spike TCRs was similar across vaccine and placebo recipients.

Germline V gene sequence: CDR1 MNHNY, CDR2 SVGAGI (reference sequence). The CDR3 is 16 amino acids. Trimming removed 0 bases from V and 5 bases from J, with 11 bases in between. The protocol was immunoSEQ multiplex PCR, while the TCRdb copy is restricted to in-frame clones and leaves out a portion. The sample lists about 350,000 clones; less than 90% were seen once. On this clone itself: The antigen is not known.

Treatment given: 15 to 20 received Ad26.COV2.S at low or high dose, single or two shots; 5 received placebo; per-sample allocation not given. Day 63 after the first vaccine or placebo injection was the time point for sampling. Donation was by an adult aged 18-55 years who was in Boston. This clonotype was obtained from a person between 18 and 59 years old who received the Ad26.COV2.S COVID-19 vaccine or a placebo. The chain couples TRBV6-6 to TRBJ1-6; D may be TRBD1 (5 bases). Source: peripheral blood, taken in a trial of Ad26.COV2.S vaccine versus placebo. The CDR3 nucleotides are TGTGCCAGCAGTTACTCGCGCCCAGGGAATAATTCACCCCTCCACTTT. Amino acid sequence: CASSYSRPGNNSPLHF.